Listed below are T cell receptor beta chains from one sample, sequenced in a study of cytomegalovirus exposure and HLA in healthy donors. Clones were read by immunoSEQ multiplex PCR, and TCRdb kept only the in-frame ones, dropping some. The sample carries roughly 150,000 clones, roughly 80% recorded once. The sample comprised PBMCs. These receptors were collected from a woman aged 40 to 55 in good health and CMV-seronegative. The CDR3 runs from the conserved cysteine through the conserved F or W. Each record gives: clone size, D gene, J gene, CDR3 length, V gene, CDR3 DNA, CDR3 protein. A D gene is named only where the DNA matches it firmly. Some rows mark clone size as missing; the rest say once, few, many or name a class of expanded clone.

>.|.|TRBJ2-1|11|TRBV19
TGTGCCAGTAGTAACCTGCTCGGGCAGTTCTTC
CASSNLLGQFF
>.|TRBD1|TRBJ1-2|14|TRBV4-2
TGTGCCAGCACCGGGACAGGGGGCGGTAATGGCTACACCTTC
CASTGTGGGNGYTF
>.|TRBD1|TRBJ1-5|16|TRBV30
TGTGCCTGGAGTGTACGAGACAGGGGTGGCAATCAGCCCCAGCATTTT
CAWSVRDRGGNQPQHF
>.|.|TRBJ1-1|15|TRBV10-3
TGTGCCATCAGTGAGTCTAGACAGACTAACACTGAAGCTTTCTTT
CAISESRQTNTEAFF
>.|.|TRBJ2-7|15|TRBV11-3
TGTGCCAGCAGCTTAGCCGGGACACAAACCTACGAGCAGTACTTC
CASSLAGTQTYEQYF
>.|.|TRBJ1-2|13|TRBV30
TGTGCCTGGAGTGCCAGTTTTAACTATGGCTACACCTTC
CAWSASFNYGYTF
>.|TRBD1|TRBJ2-5|17|TRBV7-9
TGTTCCAGCAGCCCGACAGGGGGCATCGCGTACCAAGAGACCCAGTACTTC
CSSSPTGGIAYQETQYF
>.|.|TRBJ1-1|15|TRBV18
TGTGCCAGCTCACTCCCGACAGGATGGAACACTGAAGCTTTCTTT
CASSLPTGWNTEAFF
>.|.|TRBJ1-1|12|TRBV10-2
TGCGCCAGCAGAGCCGGGAACACTGAAGCTTTCTTT
CASRAGNTEAFF
>.|.|TRBJ1-1|13|TRBV30
TGTGCCTGGACAGTGGGGCTTAACACTGAAGCTTTCTTT
CAWTVGLNTEAFF
>.|TRBD1|TRBJ2-7|15|TRBV28
TGTGCCAGCTCGCCACAAGGGCAGGGGGACTACGAGCAGTACTTC
CASSPQGQGDYEQYF
>.|.|TRBJ2-7|16|TRBV9
TGTGCCAGCAGCGTAGCTGGGCTCAATACTCTCTACGAGCAGTACTTC
CASSVAGLNTLYEQYF
>.|.|TRBJ1-6|13|TRBV4-3
TGCGCCAGCAGCCAAGATCTCGACACACCCCTCCACTTT
CASSQDLDTPLHF
>few|TRBD2|TRBJ2-1|15|TRBV9
TGTGCCAGCAGAACCGGACTAGCGGGTAACAATGAGCAGTTCTTC
CASRTGLAGNNEQFF
>.|.|TRBJ2-3|14|TRBV7-3
TGTGCCAGCAGCTTAGGAGGTAGCGTGGATACGCAGTATTTT
CASSLGGSVDTQYF
>.|TRBD1|TRBJ2-1|15|TRBV11-1
TGTGCCAGCAGCTCCCAGGGGGTTATCGCCAGTGAGCAGTTCTTC
CASSSQGVIASEQFF
>.|TRBD2|TRBJ2-1|15|TRBV30
TGTGCCTGGAGTGTACAAGTAGCGGGCATTAATGAGCAGTTCTTC
CAWSVQVAGINEQFF
>.|TRBD1|TRBJ1-2|13|TRBV2
TGTGCCAGCAGAGACAGGGCAAACTATGGCTACACCTTC
CASRDRANYGYTF
>.|.|TRBJ2-1|14|TRBV2
TGTGCCAGCAGTGGGAACGGACAGAACAATGAGCAGTTCTTC
CASSGNGQNNEQFF
>.|TRBD1|TRBJ1-3|20|TRBV28
TGTGCCAGCAGTGCCCTACCGGGACAGGGACCTACTAACTCTGGAAACACCATATATTTT
CASSALPGQGPTNSGNTIYF
>few|TRBD2|TRBJ2-1|19|TRBV7-3
TGTGCCAGCAGCTTATATCCGAGCCCGACTAGCGGGAGGTCCAATGAGCAGTTCTTC
CASSLYPSPTSGRSNEQFF
>.|TRBD1|TRBJ1-5|14|TRBV7-2
TGTGCCAGCAGCCAGACAGGGGGTTGGCAGCCCCAGCATTTT
CASSQTGGWQPQHF
>.|.|TRBJ1-5|13|TRBV19
TGTGCCAGTAGTACCTCTCGAGTGCAGCCCCAGCATTTT
CASSTSRVQPQHF
>.|TRBD1|TRBJ1-2|16|TRBV18
TGTGCCAGCTCACCTACAGGGGATCCTAGCAGCTATGGCTACACCTTC
CASSPTGDPSSYGYTF
>.|.|TRBJ2-1|12|TRBV7-9
TGTTCCAGCAGCTTAGGGGAGAATGAGCAGTTCTTC
CSSSLGENEQFF
>.|.|TRBJ1-1|17|TRBV18
TGTGCCAGCTCACCCAGCGAAAAACAGGGACTGAACACTGAAGCTTTCTTT
CASSPSEKQGLNTEAFF
>few|.|TRBJ1-2|14|TRBV6-1
TGTGCCAGCAGTGAAGTTGCCGGAGACTATGGCTACACCTTC
CASSEVAGDYGYTF
>.|TRBD2|TRBJ2-3|20|TRBV7-3
TGTGCCAGCAGCTTTAATCGGGGGACTCCGGGACTAGCCTCCACAGATACGCAGTATTTT
CASSFNRGTPGLASTDTQYF
>.|.|TRBJ2-5|12|TRBV6-1
TGTGCCAGCAGTGCAGGACAAGAGACCCAGTACTTC
CASSAGQETQYF
>.|.|TRBJ2-6|17|TRBV7-2
TGTGCCAGCAGCTTGGGTGCGGTCCGCTCTGGGGCCAACGTCCTGACTTTC
CASSLGAVRSGANVLTF
>.|.|TRBJ2-6|15|TRBV5-4
TGTGCCAGCAGCCCCGGACAGACTGGGGCCAACGTCCTGACTTTC
CASSPGQTGANVLTF
>once|TRBD1|TRBJ1-2|14|TRBV4-1
TGCGCCAGCAGCCTCAACAGGGGATGGCTGCTTTACACCTTC
CASSLNRGWLLYTF
>once|TRBD1|TRBJ2-7|15|TRBV27
TGTGCCAGCAGTTCTTTGGGACAGGGAGGTCGCGAGCAGTACTTC
CASSSLGQGGREQYF
>.|TRBD1|TRBJ2-7|15|TRBV29-1
TGCAGCGTTGTAGTTCCGGACAGGGGCCACTACGAGCAGTACTTC
CSVVVPDRGHYEQYF
>.|TRBD2|TRBJ2-3|12|TRBV11-3
TGTGCCAGCAGTAACCTAGCGGGGGGGCCGTATTTT
CASSNLAGGPYF
>.|TRBD2|TRBJ2-2|15|TRBV6-4
TGTGCCAGCACTGAGATGGCGGGAGGCACCGGGGAGCTGTTTTTT
CASTEMAGGTGELFF
>few|.|TRBJ2-7|13|TRBV19
TGTGCCAGTAGTATCGGGGTCACCTACGAGCAGTACTTC
CASSIGVTYEQYF
>.|.|TRBJ2-7|15|TRBV27
TGTGCCAGCAGTGTGGTAGGGGGTACTACCTACGAGCAGTACTTC
CASSVVGGTTYEQYF
>.|.|TRBJ2-2|15|TRBV5-1
TGCGCCAGCACCCCTGGAGCAGCGGGCACCGGGGAGCTGTTTTTT
CASTPGAAGTGELFF
>.|TRBD2|TRBJ2-1|13|TRBV5-6
TGTGCCAGCGGAAGCGGGAACTACAATGAGCAGTTCTTC
CASGSGNYNEQFF
>few|TRBD2|TRBJ2-1|15|TRBV10-3
TGTGCCATCAGGGCCGCCGGGGTGAGCGGGAGTCGGGTGTTCTTC
CAIRAAGVSGSRVFF
>.|.|TRBJ2-2|15|TRBV7-6
TGTGCCAGCAGCTTAGCGGGAGAGGCGACCGGGGAGCTGTTTTTT
CASSLAGEATGELFF
>few|TRBD1|TRBJ2-3|18|TRBV11-2
TGTGCCAGCAGAGCTAGGCCCTCCGGGGACAGGGGGACAGATACGCAGTATTTT
CASRARPSGDRGTDTQYF
>.|TRBD1|TRBJ1-1|14|TRBV27
TGTGCCAGCAGCCTCCGACAGGGGGTTCCTGAAGCTTTCTTT
CASSLRQGVPEAFF
>.|TRBD1|TRBJ2-7|15|TRBV19
TGTGCCAGTAAAGTGGGGGCCCAGGGGGCCCACGAGCAGTACTTC
CASKVGAQGAHEQYF
>once|.|TRBJ1-1|13|TRBV5-6
TGTGCCAGCAGCTCGCGTCGGGGGTCTGAAGCTTTCTTT
CASSSRRGSEAFF
>.|TRBD1|TRBJ2-1|16|TRBV7-2
TGTGCCAGCAGCTTGATGACCACTACAGGGGTGAATGAGCAGTTCTTC
CASSLMTTTGVNEQFF
>.|.|TRBJ2-7|14|TRBV11-3
TGTGCCAGCAGCCTGGCGGGGGCAACCTACGAGCAGTACTTC
CASSLAGATYEQYF
>once|.|TRBJ1-1|14|TRBV11-2
TGTGCCAGCAGAAATTATGGGGGCAGGACTGAAGCTTTCTTT
CASRNYGGRTEAFF
>.|TRBD2|TRBJ2-1|14|TRBV5-6
TGTGCCAGCAGCTGGCGGGGGGGATACAATGAGCAGTTCTTC
CASSWRGGYNEQFF
>.|TRBD1|TRBJ1-5|16|TRBV15
TGTGCCACCAGCAGGGCGAGACAGGGCTTCAATCAGCCCCAGCATTTT
CATSRARQGFNQPQHF
>.|.|TRBJ1-3|15|TRBV27
TGTGCCAGCAGCCAAGACAGAAGCTCTGGAAACACCATATATTTT
CASSQDRSSGNTIYF
>few|TRBD2|TRBJ2-3|16|TRBV7-9
TGTGCCAGCAGCTTATTGGCGGGAGGGATCACAGATACGCAGTATTTT
CASSLLAGGITDTQYF
>.|TRBD1|TRBJ1-2|14|TRBV30
TGTGCCTGGAGTAGAGACAGGGGGCCCTATGGCTACACCTTC
CAWSRDRGPYGYTF
>.|.|TRBJ1-2|19|TRBV4-1
TGCGCCAGCAGCCAAGATGAACGAGGCAGAAGGCCCGGGAACTATGGCTACACCTTC
CASSQDERGRRPGNYGYTF
>once|.|TRBJ1-2|12|TRBV6-5
TGTGCCAGCGGTCCAAGAGCCTATGGCTACACCTTC
CASGPRAYGYTF
>.|.|TRBJ2-7|14|TRBV5-1
TGCGCCAGCAGCTTGGTTTCAGGATCCTACGAGCAGTACTTC
CASSLVSGSYEQYF